Following are 14 T cell receptor beta chains from one sample sequenced in a study of beta chain features in type 1 diabetes. Sequenced material consisted of expressed TCRB transcripts (all of the isolated RNA was reverse transcribed). The method was immunoSEQ multiplex PCR; TCRdb's version includes in-frame clones alone and lacks a portion of them. Counted here are 620,000 or so clones, roughly a sixth occurring once; the ten biggest clones make up under 0.095%. Sequencing used naive CD4+ T cells from blood. The receptor source for this set is a man aged 18 to 30 in good health.

This clone was observed a few times. The chain recombines TRBV28 with TRBJ2-3; D gene unclear. V lost 3 bases to trimming and J lost 0 bases, with 7 bases between them. CDR3 length: 14 amino acids. Germline-derived CDR1 and CDR2 are MDHEN and SYDVKM. Written as DNA, the CDR3 is TGTGCCAGCAGTTTGCCTTCTAGCACAGATACGCAGTATTTT. Translation: CASSLPSSTDTQYF.

There are a few counts of this clone. This chain connects TRBV11-3 to TRBJ2-3, with D maybe TRBD1 (5 bases). Looked up from germline, CDR1 is SGHNT and CDR2 is YENEEA. The CDR3 loop spans 14 amino acids. Trimming removed 6 bases from V and 5 bases from J, with 15 bases in between. The CDR3 DNA follows: TGTGCCAGCAGTAGAAGGGGCCAAAAAGATACGCAGTATTTT. This codes for CASSRRGQKDTQYF.

A few counts support this clone. The chain couples TRBV23-1 to TRBJ2-6, with 7 positions matching TRBD1. TRBV23-1 is an ORF; its function is uncertain. The J segment lost 5 bases and the V segment lost 4 bases, leaving 20 bases of the junction unmatched. This CDR3 contains 20 residues. DNA of the CDR3: TGCGCCAGCAGTCGAATTTTGGGACAGCCCGGCCTTTCTCGGGCCAACGTCCTGACTTTC. Residues: CASSRILGQPGLSRANVLTF.

This sequence joins TRBV28 and TRBJ2-7; a weak D match, TRBD2 (5 bases). V shed 6 bases and J shed 0 bases, with 15 bases lying between them. Germline V lookup: CDR1 MDHEN, CDR2 SYDVKM. CDR3 length equals 15 residues. CDR3 region: CASSSPGRGSYEQYF. The CDR3 coding sequence is TGTGCCAGCAGCTCCCCCGGCCGGGGCTCCTACGAGCAGTACTTC. The complete variable domain, with remaining parts taken from reference TRBV28 and TRBJ2-7, reads DVKVTQSSRYLVKRTGEKVFLECVQDMDHENMFWYRQDPGLGLRLIYFSYDVKMKEKGDIPEGYSVSREKKERFSLILESASTNQTSMYLCASSSPGRGSYEQYFGPGTRLTVT.

The rearrangement joins TRBV9 to TRBJ2-5; D gene unclear. V lost 3 bases and J 7 bases, leaving 16 bases between the germline ends. Germline CDR1 is SGDLS and CDR2 is YYNGEE. There are 14 residues in the CDR3. The chain's CDR3 is CASSGRIGMGTQYF. Written as DNA, the CDR3 is TGTGCCAGCAGCGGCCGGATTGGGATGGGGACCCAGTACTTC.

CDR3 sequence: CASSLTRGAETQYF. As DNA, the CDR3 is TGTGCCAGCAGCCTTACAAGAGGGGCTGAGACCCAGTACTTC. The gene calls are TRBV7-9 and TRBJ2-5; D could derive from TRBD1 or TRBD2 (5 bases each). There are 14 residues in the CDR3. Germline values: CDR1 SEHNR, CDR2 FQNEAQ (reference sequence). V was cut by 5 bases and J by 5 bases, with 15 bases left in between.

The chain has TRBV7-3 and TRBJ2-1, with 10 bases fitting TRBD2. CDR3 length equals 15 residues. Germline loops: CDR1 SGHTA, CDR2 FQGTGA. V lost 5 bases and J lost 5; bases outside the gene matches: 6. The DNA for the CDR3 is TGTGCCAGCAGCCTGTCCGGACTAGCGGACAATGAGCAGTTCTTC. Its translation: CASSLSGLADNEQFF.

This clone was seen a handful of times. V gene TRBV29-1 combines with J gene TRBJ2-7; perhaps TRBD1 as D (5 bases). This CDR3 is built from 14 residues. Germline V gene data show CDR1 as SQVTM and CDR2 as ANQGSEA. V was pared by 2 bases and J by 0 bases, with 11 bases between. CDR3 protein: CSVERVQGSYEQYF. The CDR3 nucleotides read TGCAGCGTTGAACGGGTCCAGGGCTCCTACGAGCAGTACTTC.

The chain has TRBV5-4 and TRBJ2-4; TRBD1 matches 8 bases. V shed 6 bases, J shed 3 bases, and the junction held 8 bases outside the gene matches. The CDR3 covers 15 residues. From germline, CDR1 is SGHNT and CDR2 YYREEE (reference sequence). The CDR3 loop is CASTNTGTGKNIQYF. DNA for the CDR3: TGTGCCAGCACCAACACCGGGACAGGCAAAAACATTCAGTACTTC.

This clone was recorded a few times. This sequence joins TRBV18 and TRBJ1-1; 8 positions match TRBD1. CDR3 size: 14 residues. With 4 bases clipped from V and 4 bases from J, the junction kept 5 bases outside the gene matches. CDR1 KGHSH and CDR2 LQKENI come from the germline V gene. The CDR3 here is CASSLDRVGTEAFF. The CDR3 DNA is TGTGCCAGCTCACTGGACAGGGTGGGCACTGAAGCTTTCTTT.

The V and J genes are TRBV7-8 and TRBJ1-2; D call uncertain. The CDR3 is 13 amino acids. Germline lookup yields CDR1 SGHVS and CDR2 FQNEAQ. Between the trimmed V and J ends, which lost 5 bases and 2 bases, there was a span of 9 bases. The CDR3 coding sequence is TGTGCCAGCAGCGAGACCTGGAACTATGGCTACACCTTC. Translation gives CASSETWNYGYTF. Filled out from reference TRBV7-8 and TRBJ1-2, the complete variable domain reads GAGVSQSPRYKVAKRGQDVALRCDPISGHVSLFWYQQALGQGPEFLTYFQNEAQLDKSGLPSDRFFAERPEGSVSTLKIQRTQQEDSAVYLCASSETWNYGYTFGSGTRLTVV.

The rearrangement uses TRBV5-1 and TRBJ1-4, with D unresolved. Germline assignment: CDR1 SGHRS and CDR2 YFSETQ. CDR3 length: 14 amino acids. V shed 6 bases and J shed 1 base, with 10 bases lying between them. The CDR3 nucleotides read TGCGCCAGCAATAAAGGGTTAACTAATGAAAAACTGTTTTTT. Amino acids: CASNKGLTNEKLFF.

This clone was observed a few times. The chain is built from TRBV30 and TRBJ2-3, with 7 bases lining up with TRBD2. Germline CDR1 is GTSNPN and CDR2 is SVGIG (reference sequence). The CDR3 covers 14 residues. With V trimmed by 2 bases and J by 1 base, 3 bases remained unmatched. The CDR3 bases are TGTGCCTGGAGTATTCGGGGGGGCACAGATACGCAGTATTTT. It encodes CAWSIRGGTDTQYF.

This clone was detected a few times. The rearrangement joins TRBV7-2 to TRBJ2-3, with 7 bases identical to TRBD1. Germline lookup yields CDR1 SGHTA and CDR2 FQGNSA. V gave up 1 base and J gave up 5 bases; unmatched junction bases: 9. The CDR3 is made up of 16 amino acids. CDR3 nucleotides: TGTGCCAGCAGCTTAGTAGGGAGACAGGGAAAAGATACGCAGTATTTT. This sequence encodes CASSLVGRQGKDTQYF.